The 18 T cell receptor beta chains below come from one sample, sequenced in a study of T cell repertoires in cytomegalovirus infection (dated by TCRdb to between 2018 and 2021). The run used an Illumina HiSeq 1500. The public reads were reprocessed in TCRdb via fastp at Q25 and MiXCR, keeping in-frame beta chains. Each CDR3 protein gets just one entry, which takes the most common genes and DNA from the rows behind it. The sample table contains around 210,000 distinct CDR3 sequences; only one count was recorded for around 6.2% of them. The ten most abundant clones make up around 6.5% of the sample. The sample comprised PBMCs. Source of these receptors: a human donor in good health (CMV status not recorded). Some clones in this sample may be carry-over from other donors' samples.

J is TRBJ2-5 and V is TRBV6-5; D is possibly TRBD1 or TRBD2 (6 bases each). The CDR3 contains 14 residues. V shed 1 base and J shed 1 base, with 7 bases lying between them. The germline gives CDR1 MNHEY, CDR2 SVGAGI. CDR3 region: CASSYWGAQETQYF. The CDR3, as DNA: TGTGCCAGCAGTTACTGGGGGGCCCAAGAGACCCAGTACTTC.

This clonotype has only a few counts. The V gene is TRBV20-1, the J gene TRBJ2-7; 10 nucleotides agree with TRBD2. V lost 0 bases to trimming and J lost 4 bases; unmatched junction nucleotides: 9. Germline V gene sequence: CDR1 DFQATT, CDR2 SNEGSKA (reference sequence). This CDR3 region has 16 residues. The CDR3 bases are TGCAGTGCTAGAGACCCTACTAGCGGGGCACTGTACGAGCAGTACTTC. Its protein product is CSARDPTSGALYEQYF.

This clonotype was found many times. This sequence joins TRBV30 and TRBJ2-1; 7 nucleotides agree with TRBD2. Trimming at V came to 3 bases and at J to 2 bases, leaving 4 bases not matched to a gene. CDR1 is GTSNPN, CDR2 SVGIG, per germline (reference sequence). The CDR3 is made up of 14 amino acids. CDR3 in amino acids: CAWRPAGTYNEQFF. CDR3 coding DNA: TGTGCCTGGAGACCAGCGGGAACCTACAATGAGCAGTTCTTC.

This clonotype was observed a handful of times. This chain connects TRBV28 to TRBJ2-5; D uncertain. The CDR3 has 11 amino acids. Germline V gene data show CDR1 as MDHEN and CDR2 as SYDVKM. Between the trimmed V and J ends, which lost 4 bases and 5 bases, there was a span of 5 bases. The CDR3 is CASSSPETQYF. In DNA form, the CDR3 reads TGTGCCAGCAGTTCCCCGGAGACCCAGTACTTC.

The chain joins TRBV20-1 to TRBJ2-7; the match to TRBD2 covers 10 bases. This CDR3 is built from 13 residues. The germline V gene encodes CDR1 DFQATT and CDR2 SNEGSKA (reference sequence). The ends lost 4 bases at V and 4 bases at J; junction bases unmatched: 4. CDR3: CSAMSSGGYEQYF. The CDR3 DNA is TGCAGTGCTATGTCTAGCGGGGGTTACGAGCAGTACTTC.

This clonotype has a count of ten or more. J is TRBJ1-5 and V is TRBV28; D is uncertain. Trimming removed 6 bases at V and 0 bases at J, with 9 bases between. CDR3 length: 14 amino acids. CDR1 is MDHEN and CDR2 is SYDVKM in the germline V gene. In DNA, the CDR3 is TGTGCCAGCAGGCTGACCCCTAGCAATCAGCCCCAGCATTTT. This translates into CASRLTPSNQPQHF. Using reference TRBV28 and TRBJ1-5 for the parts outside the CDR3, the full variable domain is DVKVTQSSRYLVKRTGEKVFLECVQDMDHENMFWYRQDPGLGLRLIYFSYDVKMKEKGDIPEGYSVSREKKERFSLILESASTNQTSMYLCASRLTPSNQPQHFGDGTRLSIL.

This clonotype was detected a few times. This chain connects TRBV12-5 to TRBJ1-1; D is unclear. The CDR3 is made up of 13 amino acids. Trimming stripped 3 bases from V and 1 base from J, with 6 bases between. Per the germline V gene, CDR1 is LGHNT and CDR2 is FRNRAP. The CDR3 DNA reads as TGTGCTAGTGGTTTTGGGAGGAACACTGAAGCTTTCTTT. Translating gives CASGFGRNTEAFF.

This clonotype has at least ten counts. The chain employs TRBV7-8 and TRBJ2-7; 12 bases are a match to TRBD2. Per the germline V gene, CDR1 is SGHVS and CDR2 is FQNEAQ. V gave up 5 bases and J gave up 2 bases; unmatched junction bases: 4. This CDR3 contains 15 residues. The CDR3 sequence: CASSLTSGGTYEQYF. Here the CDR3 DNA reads TGTGCCAGCAGCCTTACTAGCGGGGGGACCTACGAGCAGTACTTC.

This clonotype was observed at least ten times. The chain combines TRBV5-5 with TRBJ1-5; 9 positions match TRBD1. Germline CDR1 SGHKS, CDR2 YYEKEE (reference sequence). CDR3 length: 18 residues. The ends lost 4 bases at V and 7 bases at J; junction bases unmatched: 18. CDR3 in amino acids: CASSKLLRDRVVIQPQHF. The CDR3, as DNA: TGTGCCAGCAGCAAACTACTCCGGGACAGGGTGGTGATACAGCCCCAGCATTTT.

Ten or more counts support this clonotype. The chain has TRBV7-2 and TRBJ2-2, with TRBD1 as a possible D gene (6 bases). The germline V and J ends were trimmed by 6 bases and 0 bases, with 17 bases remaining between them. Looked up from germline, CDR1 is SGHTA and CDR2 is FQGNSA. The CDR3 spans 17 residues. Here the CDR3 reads CASSFVRGGPNTGELFF. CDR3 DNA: TGTGCCAGCAGTTTCGTCAGGGGCGGTCCGAACACCGGGGAGCTGTTTTTT.

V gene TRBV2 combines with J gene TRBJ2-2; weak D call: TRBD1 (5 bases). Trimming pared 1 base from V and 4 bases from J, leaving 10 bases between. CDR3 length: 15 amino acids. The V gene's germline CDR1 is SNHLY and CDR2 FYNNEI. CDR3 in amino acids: CASSEVRGGTGELFF. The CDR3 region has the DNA TGTGCCAGCAGTGAAGTTAGGGGCGGCACCGGGGAGCTGTTTTTT.

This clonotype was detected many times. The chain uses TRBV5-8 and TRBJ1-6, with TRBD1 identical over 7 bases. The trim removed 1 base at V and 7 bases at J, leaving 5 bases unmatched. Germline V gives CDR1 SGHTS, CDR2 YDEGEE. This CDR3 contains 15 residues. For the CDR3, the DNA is TGTGCCAGCAGCTTGATCGGGACAGAGAATTCACCCCTCCACTTT. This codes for CASSLIGTENSPLHF.

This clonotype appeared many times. The CDR3 nucleotides are TGTGCCAGCAGTCCTATGTACGAGCAGTACTTC. Translation: CASSPMYEQYF. The chain recombines TRBV28 with TRBJ2-7; D unresolved. CDR1 and CDR2 (germline): MDHEN, SYDVKM. V shed 5 bases and J shed 4 bases, with 6 bases lying between them. The CDR3 runs to 11 residues.

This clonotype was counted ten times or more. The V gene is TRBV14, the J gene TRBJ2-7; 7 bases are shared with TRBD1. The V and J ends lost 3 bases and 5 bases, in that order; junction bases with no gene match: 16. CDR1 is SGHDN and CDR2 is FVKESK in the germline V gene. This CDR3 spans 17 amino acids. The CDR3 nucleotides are TGTGCCAGCAGCCACGGACTCGGGACAGTCGTTTCCAACGAGCAGTACTTC. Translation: CASSHGLGTVVSNEQYF.

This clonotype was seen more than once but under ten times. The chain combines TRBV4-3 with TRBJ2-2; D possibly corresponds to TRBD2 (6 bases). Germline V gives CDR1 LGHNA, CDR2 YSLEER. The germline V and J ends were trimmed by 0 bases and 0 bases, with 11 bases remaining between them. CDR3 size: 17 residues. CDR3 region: CASSQDLWGANTGELFF. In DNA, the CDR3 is TGCGCCAGCAGCCAAGATCTGTGGGGGGCGAACACCGGGGAGCTGTTTTTT.

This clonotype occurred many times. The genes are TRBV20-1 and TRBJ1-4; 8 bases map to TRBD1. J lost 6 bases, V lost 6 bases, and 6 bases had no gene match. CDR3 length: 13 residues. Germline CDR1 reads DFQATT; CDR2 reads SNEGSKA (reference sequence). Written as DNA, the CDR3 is TGCAGTGCCCGGACAGGGTTGGATGAAAAACTGTTTTTT. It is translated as CSARTGLDEKLFF.

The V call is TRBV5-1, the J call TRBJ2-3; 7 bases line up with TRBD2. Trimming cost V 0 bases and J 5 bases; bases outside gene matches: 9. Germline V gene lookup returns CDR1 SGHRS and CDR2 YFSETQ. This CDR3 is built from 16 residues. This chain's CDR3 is CASSLATAGREDTQYF. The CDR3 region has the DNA TGCGCCAGCAGCTTGGCCACGGCTGGGAGGGAAGATACGCAGTATTTT.

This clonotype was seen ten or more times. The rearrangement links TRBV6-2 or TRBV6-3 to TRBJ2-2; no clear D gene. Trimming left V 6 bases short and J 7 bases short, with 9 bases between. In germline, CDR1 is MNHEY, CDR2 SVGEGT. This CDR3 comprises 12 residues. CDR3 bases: TGTGCCAGCAGGATGACGGTCGGGGAGCTGTTTTTT. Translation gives CASRMTVGELFF.